What follows is one T cell receptor beta chain and its context. No antigen is known for it. Within one base of it there is no much larger clone, and no base qualities were kept. These data belong to a study of TIL therapy for anti-PD-1-resistant metastatic lung cancer (dated by TCRdb to the early 2020s). Looking at the study overall: Before any PD-1/PD-L1 blockade was given, tumors were harvested, nivolumab was then administered, and patients who progressed went on to receive lymphodepletion, an infusion of expanded TIL, and IL-2. Enrolled patients had a median age of roughly 54 years (range roughly 38-75) and a median tumor PD-L1 proportion score of approximately 6.6%. Most of the cohort had lung adenocarcinoma, a handful of tumors were EGFR-mutant and two were ALK-rearranged, and half of the patients were current or former smokers. Across the cohort, whole-exome sequencing showed a median non-synonymous tumor mutation burden of roughly 1.5 mutations per megabase. T cell receptor beta sequencing of tumor and peripheral blood served to follow clonotypes across the tumor, the expanded TIL product, and serial blood samples. On the study overall, not on this receptor specifically: The cohort was highly selected, including more treatment-naive, never-smoker and oncogene-addicted patients than is typical, which limits generalizability. Infused TIL clonotypes partially replaced the baseline peripheral repertoire then decayed over months, with no apparent association between persistence and response. The study protocol defined all tumor marker inferences as exploratory.

From its cysteine to its phenylalanine, the CDR3 spans 14 amino acids. Left in the record is the CDR3 DNA by itself, 42 bases read in frame from the first base. CDR1 is given as MNHEY and CDR2 as SVGAGI, both from the germline V gene. The time point label for this specimen denotes: pre-treatment sample, taken before nivolumab and TIL therapy. Between October 2017 and early 2020, a dual-center phase I trial enrolled adults who had stage 4 NSCLC. The samples were obtained from a phase I trial that was single-arm and open-label and tested tumor-infiltrating lymphocyte therapy combined with nivolumab in advanced non-small cell lung cancer. Blood mononuclear cells from EDTA tubes were isolated by Ficoll gradient, snap-frozen as pellets, and DNA was extracted with a Qiagen mini-prep kit. The immunoSEQ v3 hsTCRB kit was used to amplify TCR beta CDR3 regions from genomic DNA through bias-controlled multiplex PCR. The TCR libraries were sequenced on an Illumina NextSeq 500 to about 1.8 million read pairs for survey level or about 4.5-6 million read pairs for deep level. In the paper's pipeline: V, D and J genes were assigned, non-productive sequences were removed, and clonality was reported by immunoSEQ Analyzer software. Repertoires of infused TIL and blood were compared using productive Simpson clonality and the Morisita overlap index of productive TRB rearrangements. Absolute clonotype counts in blood were estimated as lymphocyte count times CD3+ fraction times the clone's productive frequency. TCRdb took this table from immuneACCESS and kept in-frame rearrangements with V and J called. Such tables lack part of the clones; where checked against another copy, unresolved V genes explain under half of the gap, and the rest is unexplained. For V, J and clone size, that table is used; D and trimming come from the DNA. This sample holds 50,000 or so clones; around 79% were observed only once. About 4.8% of the sample lies in the top ten.

The chain employs TRBV6-5 and TRBJ2-5; TRBD2 lines up with 13 middle nucleotides. Matching the DNA end better, TRBJ2-7 makes the J call doubtful. Source: blood, taken at baseline. This TCR was recovered from a woman aged 25-80 years with non-small cell lung cancer. The nucleotides read TGTGCCAGCAGTGGACTAGCGGGAGCCTACGAGCAGTACTTC. Translated, this is CASSGLAGAYEQYF.